The TCR beta chain described here comes from a study of blood T cell repertoires in COVID-19. Study at large: Two negative PCRs, clearance, or symptom resolution had been documented for recovered Cohort 3 donors.

Original processing notes: Quantification of nucleated cells was approximated via reference gene primer amplification. TCRdb's table, derived via immunoSEQ multiplex PCR, lists solely in-frame clones and lacks some. Clone size and the V and J calls come from that table; the DNA yielded D and trimming. The sample lists under 200,000 clones; around 79% were seen once. V lost 1 base and J 4 bases, leaving 14 bases between the germline ends. The CDR3 consists of 16 residues. CDR1 and CDR2 (germline): SNHLY, FYNNEI. Those who participated ranged in age from roughly 18 to 90 years and resided in about two dozen US areas. Participant-given clinical history determined each cohort assignment. This clone was detected a few times.

The sequence derives from a woman in her 70s in a cohort exposed to, infected with or recovered from COVID-19 (not recorded which). The J gene is TRBJ2-1, the V gene TRBV2; no definite D call. The material sequenced was PBMCs or T cells enriched from blood (not recorded which). The CDR3 DNA reads TGTGCCAGCAGTGAAGGGCGGAGCTTCCAATACAATGAGCAGTTCTTC. This encodes CASSEGRSFQYNEQFF.